This T cell receptor (beta chain) was obtained from a study of T-cell memory formation after mild COVID-19 (dated by TCRdb to the early 2020s). Regarding the study in general: Most TCR sequence clusters were specific to one of the two donors. In two donors, T-cell clones that expanded and contracted after mild COVID-19 were tracked by sequencing TCRalpha and TCRbeta repertoires over time. The cohort was made up of two young adult volunteers, one female and one male, who were previously healthy.

PBMCs were isolated by Ficoll-Paque density gradient centrifugation. Turning to this clonotype: Its antigen specificity is not known. Per-base qualities were not stored, and no clone one base away is much larger.

The germline V gene encodes CDR1 SGHDT and CDR2 YYEEEE. Compared with germline, V lacks 3 bases and J lacks 5 bases; bases without a gene match: 9. Counted from cysteine to phenylalanine, this CDR3 has 16 amino acids. Only the CDR3 DNA is retained, 48 bases long and in frame from the first base. Sequencing instrument: Illumina NovaSeq 6000. Using 5'RACE with constant-segment primers, TCRalpha and TCRbeta cDNA libraries were constructed, with sample barcodes and unique molecular identifiers added in the process. RNA was extracted from every sample with Trizol reagent. Library amplification was performed in two PCR steps, and a second sample barcode and Illumina TruSeq adapters were introduced in the second step. Libraries were sequenced on an Illumina NovaSeq with 2 x 150 bp paired-end reads. Per the original workflow: Reads were demultiplexed and collapsed into UMI-guided consensus sequences with migec v1.2.7. Using mixcr v2.1.11, UMI consensuses were aligned to TRA and TRB V and J templates and then assembled into clonotypes. A clonotype was counted as expanded or contracted only if both edgeR and NoisET called the change significant, with noise models trained on biological replicates. For edgeR calls, the thresholds were a false discovery rate-adjusted p below 0.01 and a log2 fold-change of 1. As an exploratory analysis of dynamics, max-normalized trajectories of the 1000 most abundant clonotypes were examined with PCA combined with hierarchical clustering. Each responding clone was given a CD4 or CD8 phenotype based on the CD4+ and CD8+ repertoires, which had been sequenced separately. The public reads were quality trimmed at Q25 with fastp and then assembled into clones with MiXCR by TCRdb, keeping productive beta chains. Rows with a matching CDR3 protein are joined into one entry that keeps the most common DNA and genes. Clone size and V and J calls follow TCRdb, not the original study. This sample holds 95,000 to 120,000 distinct CDR3 sequences; about 20% were observed only once. In total, the top ten clones hold 40% to 50% of the sample.

The investigation overall reported the following: Contracting CD4+ clones turned up mainly in the CM and EM memory subsets, whereas EMRA was where CD8+ clones were enriched. The detection of some responding clones in pre-infection memory suggests that pre-existing cross-reactive memory T cells joined the SARS-CoV-2 response. From day 15 to 85, contracting clones showed balanced CD4/CD8 phenotypes, whereas a second wave of clones that expanded from day 15 to 37 leaned towards CD4+. SARS-CoV-2 specificity of the second-wave clones peaking on day 37 was not confirmed. The study included only a couple of mild cases, and larger cohorts that include severe cases with pre-infection samples were judged to be necessary.

The receptor was isolated from a man between 18 and 29 years old who had mild COVID-19 (a few samples of this study predate the infection). The sample titles of this study are shuffled in the database, so cell type and time point are left out; the donor was told from shared clones. The sample comprised PBMCs or a T cell subset sorted from them (not recorded which). The sequence joins TRBV5-6 to TRBJ1-5; the junction holds 9 bases that match TRBD1. DNA sequence: TGTGCCAGCAGCTCCAAACCGGGACAGGGTTATCAGCCCCAGCATTTT. This translates into CASSSKPGQGYQPQHF.